Each of the 26 T cell receptor beta chains below was sequenced from the same sample in a study of cytomegalovirus exposure and HLA in healthy donors. Use of 60 Vbeta and 13 Jbeta primers characterized the PCR. Using immunoSEQ multiplex PCR, the repertoire was profiled, and TCRdb retains in-frame clones only, with some absent. The sample has roughly 200,000 clones, around four fifths seen once. The source material was PBMCs. These receptors came from a woman aged 35 to 49 in good health and CMV-seronegative.

This chain uses TRBV7-9 with TRBJ2-3; unclear D gene. V shed 6 bases and J shed 4 bases, with 17 bases lying between them. The CDR3 is made up of 15 amino acids. Germline values: CDR1 SEHNR, CDR2 FQNEAQ (reference sequence). As DNA, the CDR3 is TGTGCCAGCAGTGAACAACGACGGGTCCCAGATACGCAGTATTTT. Translated, it gives CASSEQRRVPDTQYF.

Written as DNA, the CDR3 is TGTGCCACCTGGGGAAGGGAGAAGGGCTCTGGGGCCAACGTCCTGACTTTC. Translating gives CATWGREKGSGANVLTF. V is TRBV28 and J is TRBJ2-6; a possible D gene is TRBD2 (5 bases). Germline values: CDR1 MDHEN, CDR2 SYDVKM. This CDR3 contains 17 residues. V lost 10 bases, J lost 0 bases, and 19 bases lay in between.

In the case of this clone: The junction does not match germline at one end; this may be a read error. The V gene is TRBV14, the J gene TRBJ1-3; possible D gene TRBD1, 6 bases. This CDR3 is 12 amino acids long. Per the germline V gene, CDR1 is SGHDN and CDR2 is FVKESK. The CDR3 region has the DNA TGTGCCAGCAGCCAGACAGGCCCAGCCACGGATTTT. It yields the protein CASSQTGPATDF.

The gene calls are TRBV27 and TRBJ1-1; a weak D match, TRBD1 (5 bases). V shed 4 bases and J shed 1 base, with 10 bases lying between them. This CDR3 is built from 14 residues. Germline lookup yields CDR1 MNHEY and CDR2 SMNVEV (reference sequence). The CDR3 protein is CASSSLQENTEAFF. The CDR3 bases are TGTGCCAGCAGTTCCCTACAGGAGAACACTGAAGCTTTCTTT.

CDR3 protein: CASSSRWRQGDEKLFF. CDR3 DNA sequence: TGTGCCAGCAGCTCCAGGTGGCGTCAAGGGGATGAAAAACTGTTTTTT. The chain employs TRBV7-9 and TRBJ1-4; D perhaps matches TRBD1 (5 bases). V lost 4 bases and J lost 6, with 18 bases in between. The germline V gene encodes CDR1 SEHNR and CDR2 FQNEAQ (reference sequence). The CDR3 is 16 residues long.

V is TRBV7-3 and J is TRBJ2-7; D is perhaps TRBD2 (6 bases). The CDR3 runs to 15 residues. Per the germline V gene, CDR1 is SGHTA and CDR2 is FQGTGA. V lost 5 bases, J lost 0 bases, and 14 bases lay in between. The CDR3 nucleotides read TGTGCCAGCAGCCTGATGGAGGGATTCTCCTACGAGCAGTACTTC. Amino acid sequence: CASSLMEGFSYEQYF.

The chain combines TRBV10-2 with TRBJ1-3; no firm D call. CDR1 and CDR2 (germline): WSHSY, SAAADI. The CDR3 is made up of 14 amino acids. V shed 8 bases and J shed 4 bases, with 15 bases lying between them. Written as DNA, the CDR3 is TGCGCCAGCGTGGACTTGTGGCGGGGAAACACCATATATTTT. As protein: CASVDLWRGNTIYF.

The chain is built from TRBV7-6 and TRBJ2-7, with 12 bases fitting TRBD2. CDR3 size: 19 residues. V trimming: 3 bases; J trimming: 7 bases; junction bases outside the gene matches: 19. CDR1 and CDR2 from the germline V gene are SGHVS and FNYEAQ. Here the CDR3 DNA reads TGTGCCAGCAGCTTTAATCCGGGACTAGCGGGTCCCGCCCAGATGGAGCAGTACTTC. It codes for CASSFNPGLAGPAQMEQYF. Together with reference TRBV7-6 and TRBJ2-7, the CDR3 gives the full variable domain: GAGVSQSPRYKVTKRGQDVALRCDPISGHVSLYWYRQALGQGPEFLTYFNYEAQQDKSGLPNDRFSAERPEGSISTLTIQRTEQRDSAMYRCASSFNPGLAGPAQMEQYFGPGTRLTVT.

The chain recombines TRBV29-1 with TRBJ2-2; D is unresolved. The V end lost 6 bases, the J end lost 3 bases, and 8 bases lay between the germline ends. The length of the CDR3 is 12 residues. CDR1 SQVTM and CDR2 ANQGSEA come from the germline V gene. The CDR3 nucleotides read TGCAGCGTAGTCCCGGACACCGGGGAGCTGTTTTTT. It encodes CSVVPDTGELFF.

The chain joins TRBV2 to TRBJ1-2, with 9 positions matching TRBD1. Germline lookup yields CDR1 SNHLY and CDR2 FYNNEI. CDR3 length: 14 residues. The V segment lost 7 bases and the J segment 2 bases; nucleotides outside the gene matches: 5. The CDR3: CASNRDRENYGYTF. Here the CDR3 DNA reads TGTGCCAGCAATAGGGACAGGGAGAACTATGGCTACACCTTC. Combining the CDR3 with reference TRBV2 and TRBJ1-2 gives the whole variable domain EPEVTQTPSHQVTQMGQEVILRCVPISNHLYFYWYRQILGQKVEFLVSFYNNEISEKSEIFDDQFSVERPDGSNFTLKIRSTKLEDSAMYFCASNRDRENYGYTFGSGTRLTVV.

The chain uses TRBV30 and TRBJ1-1; D is possibly TRBD1 (5 bases). Trimming cost V 0 bases and J 4 bases, with 12 bases left between them. The CDR3 loop spans 14 amino acids. The germline V gene has CDR1 GTSNPN and CDR2 SVGIG (reference sequence). CDR3 sequence reads: CAWSVGGGSTEAFF. The CDR3, as DNA: TGTGCCTGGAGTGTGGGCGGGGGAAGCACTGAAGCTTTCTTT. Complete variable domain (other parts from reference TRBV30 and TRBJ1-1): SQTIHQWPATLVQPVGSPLSLECTVEGTSNPNLYWYRQAAGRGLQLLFYSVGIGQISSEVPQNLSASRPQDRQFILSSKKLLLSDSGFYLCAWSVGGGSTEAFFGQGTRLTVV.

The J gene is TRBJ2-7, the V gene TRBV25-1; 10 bases line up with TRBD2. Germline CDR1 MGHDK, CDR2 SYGVNS. CDR3 length: 15 residues. V lost 4 bases, J lost 6 bases, and 9 bases stayed unmatched. CDR3 protein: CASSAASGRASEQYF. CDR3 in DNA: TGTGCCAGCAGTGCTGCGAGCGGGAGGGCTTCCGAGCAGTACTTC.

The V gene is TRBV27, the J gene TRBJ1-2, with D possibly matching TRBD1 (6 bases). Germline V lookup: CDR1 MNHEY, CDR2 SMNVEV (reference sequence). The V gene lost 6 bases and the J gene lost 0 bases, with 20 bases spanning the gap. This CDR3 contains 17 residues. CDR3 bases: TGTGCCAGCAGCAGTTACCCCGGACAGCCCGCTAACTATGGCTACACCTTC. Its translation: CASSSYPGQPANYGYTF.

V is TRBV5-4 and J is TRBJ2-7; unclear D gene. The CDR3 runs 13 residues. Per germline, CDR1 SGHNT and CDR2 YYREEE (reference sequence). Trimming pared 0 bases from V and 7 bases from J, leaving 11 bases between. The CDR3 coding sequence is TGTGCCAGCAGCTTGGCAGGTCGCCAGGAGCAGTACTTC. Translating gives CASSLAGRQEQYF.

This clone occurred once. V usage is TRBV30 and J usage is TRBJ2-5, with TRBD1 identical over 7 bases. This CDR3 contains 14 residues. The trim removed 2 bases at V and 5 bases at J, leaving 8 bases unmatched. Germline CDR1 GTSNPN, CDR2 SVGIG (reference sequence). DNA of the CDR3: TGTGCCTGGAGTAGGGACAGTCGGTTTGAGACCCAGTACTTC. Protein sequence: CAWSRDSRFETQYF.

The chain uses TRBV19 and TRBJ1-3; D perhaps matches TRBD1 (6 bases). CDR1 LNHDA and CDR2 SQIVND come from the germline V gene (reference sequence). The CDR3 is made up of 16 amino acids. V was pared by 3 bases and J by 1 base, with 13 bases between. CDR3 in DNA: TGTGCCAGTAGTATCTACGGGGGGCATTCTGGAAACACCATATATTTT. This codes for CASSIYGGHSGNTIYF.

This clone is a singleton in its sample. This sequence joins TRBV18 and TRBJ2-7; 7 bases line up with TRBD1. Germline lookup yields CDR1 KGHSH and CDR2 LQKENI. V was clipped by 3 bases and J by 9 bases; unmatched bases: 5. This CDR3 region has 12 residues. For the CDR3, the DNA is TGTGCCAGCTCACCCGACAGGGCGGGGCAGTACTTC. Its translation: CASSPDRAGQYF.

The V gene is TRBV5-1, the J gene TRBJ1-4; 8 bases map to TRBD1. Trimming took 3 bases from V and 5 from J; bases not matched to a gene: 6. Germline V gives CDR1 SGHRS, CDR2 YFSETQ. CDR3 length equals 15 residues. The CDR3 loop is CASSSGTGSNEKLFF. Written as DNA, the CDR3 is TGCGCCAGCAGCTCTGGGACAGGCTCGAATGAAAAACTGTTTTTT.

V gene TRBV9 combines with J gene TRBJ2-1, with 14 bases matching TRBD2. V shed 2 bases and J 4 bases; nucleotides not matched to a gene: 5. The CDR3 length is 17 residues. Germline V gene data show CDR1 as SGDLS and CDR2 as YYNGEE. The CDR3 DNA reads as TGTGCCAGCAGCGTTGGGACTAGCGGGGGTGGGTACAATGAGCAGTTCTTC. Translation: CASSVGTSGGGYNEQFF.

V gene TRBV6-5 combines with J gene TRBJ1-2; the D gene is possibly TRBD1 (5 bases). V dropped 0 bases and J dropped 8 bases, with 16 bases sitting between them. The CDR3 has 15 residues. Germline values: CDR1 MNHEY, CDR2 SVGAGI. The CDR3 is CASSYSLIGEGGYTF. The CDR3 bases are TGTGCCAGCAGTTACTCGTTGATCGGGGAGGGGGGCTACACCTTC.

The chain employs TRBV7-6 and TRBJ2-7; TRBD1 is a possible D gene (7 bases). Trimming took 3 bases from V and 5 from J, leaving 14 bases between them. The CDR3 has 14 amino acids. Germline lookup yields CDR1 SGHVS and CDR2 FNYEAQ. CDR3: CASSLGGQLHEQYF. The CDR3, as DNA: TGTGCCAGCAGCTTGGGGGGACAGCTACACGAGCAGTACTTC.

V usage is TRBV6-1 and J usage is TRBJ1-2; D gene ambiguous. V was pared by 7 bases and J by 2 bases, with 14 bases between. The germline CDR1 and CDR2 sequences are MNHNS and SASEGT. The CDR3 length is 14 residues. This chain's CDR3 is CASTSGRINYGYTF. CDR3 nucleotide sequence: TGTGCCAGCACGTCCGGTCGAATCAACTATGGCTACACCTTC.

The chain combines TRBV10-1 with TRBJ2-7; unclear D gene. The germline gives CDR1 WNHNN, CDR2 SYGVQD (reference sequence). V lost 0 bases, J lost 0 bases, and 9 bases lay in between. There are 15 residues in the CDR3. The CDR3 DNA sequence: TGCGCCAGCAGTGAGTCCCTACTACTCTCCTACGAGCAGTACTTC. Its protein product is CASSESLLLSYEQYF.

The chain uses TRBV7-9 and TRBJ2-5; D is perhaps TRBD1 (6 bases). The length of the CDR3 is 15 residues. CDR1 and CDR2 (germline): SEHNR, FQNEAQ (reference sequence). V was clipped by 5 bases and J by 5 bases, with 18 bases between them. Here the CDR3 reads CASSRKKGEKETQYF. The DNA of the CDR3 is TGTGCCAGCAGCCGGAAAAAGGGGGAGAAGGAGACCCAGTACTTC. Together with reference TRBV7-9 and TRBJ2-5, the CDR3 gives the full variable domain: DTGVSQNPRHKITKRGQNVTFRCDPISEHNRLYWYRQTLGQGPEFLTYFQNEAQLEKSRLLSDRFSAERPKGSFSTLEIQRTEQGDSAMYLCASSRKKGEKETQYFGPGTRLLVL.

The V and J genes are TRBV19 and TRBJ2-7; D might be TRBD1 (5 bases). CDR3 length: 14 residues. CDR1 and CDR2 (germline): LNHDA, SQIVND (reference sequence). The germline V and J ends were trimmed by 3 bases and 0 bases, with 9 bases remaining between them. CDR3 DNA sequence: TGTGCCAGTAGTATTACTACAGGCTCCTACGAGCAGTACTTC. Translated, it gives CASSITTGSYEQYF.

This chain connects TRBV11-3 to TRBJ2-5; TRBD1 matches 7 bases. The CDR3 contains 14 residues. Germline V gives CDR1 SGHNT, CDR2 YENEEA. Losses at the gene ends were 9 bases for V and 2 bases for J; bases not matched to a gene: 9. The CDR3 DNA sequence: TGTGCCAGACCTCCTAGGGACAGACAAGAGACCCAGTACTTC. This codes for CARPPRDRQETQYF.